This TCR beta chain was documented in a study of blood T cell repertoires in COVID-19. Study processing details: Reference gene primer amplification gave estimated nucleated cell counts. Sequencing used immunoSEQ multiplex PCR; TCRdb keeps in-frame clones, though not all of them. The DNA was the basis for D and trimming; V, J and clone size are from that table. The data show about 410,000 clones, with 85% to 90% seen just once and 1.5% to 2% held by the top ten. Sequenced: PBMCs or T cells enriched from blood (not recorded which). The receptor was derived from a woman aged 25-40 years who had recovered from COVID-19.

The CDR3 coding sequence is TGTGCCAGCAGTTTAATGACATCCGCCGCCTCCTACAATGAGCAGTTCTTC. Translating gives CASSLMTSAASYNEQFF. The J gene is TRBJ2-1, the V gene TRBV28; D gene uncertain. This CDR3 spans 17 amino acids. Trimming took off 2 bases at V and 0 bases at J, with 14 bases between the two ends. Germline V gene sequence: CDR1 MDHEN, CDR2 SYDVKM.